This TCR beta chain was identified during a study of shared clonotypes between healthy human individuals. Study-wide points: Among a handful of donors, roughly 5.4% of naive CD4 clonotypes were found in common.

V lost 1 base and J 1 base, leaving 10 bases between the germline ends. The germline gives CDR1 LNHNV, CDR2 YYDKDF (reference sequence). This CDR3 is built from 16 residues. As to this clone: What it binds is not known.

CD4+ cells underwent separation, giving CD45RA+ naive and CD45RA-negative memory subsets. Here immunoSEQ multiplex PCR was the method, and the copy in TCRdb shows in-frame clones only, minus some. Of roughly 700,000 clones in the sample, around 72% were seen once. The material sequenced was memory CD4+ T cells sorted from blood. As for subset: CD45RA-negative fraction. V is TRBV15 and J is TRBJ2-2; D is perhaps TRBD2 (6 bases). The source of this sequence is a woman in her 30s in good health. CDR3: CATSRGDSGNTGELFF. CDR3 in DNA: TGTGCCACCAGCAGAGGGGATAGCGGGAACACCGGGGAGCTGTTTTTT.